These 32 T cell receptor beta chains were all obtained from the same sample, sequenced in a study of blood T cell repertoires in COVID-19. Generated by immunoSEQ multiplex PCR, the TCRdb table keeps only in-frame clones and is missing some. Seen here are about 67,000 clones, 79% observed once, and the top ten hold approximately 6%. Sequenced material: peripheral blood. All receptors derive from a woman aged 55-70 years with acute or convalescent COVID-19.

CDR3 DNA sequence: TGTGCCAGCAGCCCCGTGGGCGGGGGGGGAGAGACCCAGTACTTC. Translation: CASSPVGGGGETQYF. The chain recombines TRBV11-2 with TRBJ2-5, with 9 bases that match TRBD2. Germline values: CDR1 SGHAT, CDR2 FQNNGV. CDR3 length equals 15 residues. J lost 4 bases, V lost 5 bases, and 8 bases had no gene match.

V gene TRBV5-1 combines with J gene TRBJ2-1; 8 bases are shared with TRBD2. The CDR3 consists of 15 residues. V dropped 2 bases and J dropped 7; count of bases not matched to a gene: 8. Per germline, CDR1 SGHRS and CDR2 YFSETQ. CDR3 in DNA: TGCGCCAGCAGCTTCATGACGGGGGGGCCGAATGAGCAGTTCTTC. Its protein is CASSFMTGGPNEQFF.

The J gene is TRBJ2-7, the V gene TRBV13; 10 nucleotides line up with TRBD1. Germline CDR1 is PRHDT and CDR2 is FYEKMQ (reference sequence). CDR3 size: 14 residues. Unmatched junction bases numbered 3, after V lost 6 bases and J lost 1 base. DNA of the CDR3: TGTGCCAGCAGTTCGGGACAGGGGTCCTACGAGCAGTACTTC. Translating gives CASSSGQGSYEQYF.

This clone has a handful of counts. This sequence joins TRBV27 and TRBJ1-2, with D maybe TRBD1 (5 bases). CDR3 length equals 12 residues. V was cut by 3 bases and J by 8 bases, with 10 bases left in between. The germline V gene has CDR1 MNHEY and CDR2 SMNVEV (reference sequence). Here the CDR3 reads CASSFGGDGYTF. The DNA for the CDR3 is TGTGCCAGCAGTTTTGGAGGGGACGGCTACACCTTC.

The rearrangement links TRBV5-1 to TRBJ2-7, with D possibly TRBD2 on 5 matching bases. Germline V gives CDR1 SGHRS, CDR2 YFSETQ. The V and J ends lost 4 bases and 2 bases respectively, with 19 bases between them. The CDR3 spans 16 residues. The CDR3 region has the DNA TGCGCCAGCAGCACTAGGTTCACGGTTCTTACCTACGAGCAGTACTTC. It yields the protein CASSTRFTVLTYEQYF.

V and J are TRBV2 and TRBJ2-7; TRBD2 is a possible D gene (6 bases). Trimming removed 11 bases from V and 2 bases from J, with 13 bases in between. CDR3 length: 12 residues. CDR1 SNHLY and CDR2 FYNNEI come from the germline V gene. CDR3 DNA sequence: TGTGCCGGAGGGACGGTCACCTACGAGCAGTACTTC. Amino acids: CAGGTVTYEQYF.

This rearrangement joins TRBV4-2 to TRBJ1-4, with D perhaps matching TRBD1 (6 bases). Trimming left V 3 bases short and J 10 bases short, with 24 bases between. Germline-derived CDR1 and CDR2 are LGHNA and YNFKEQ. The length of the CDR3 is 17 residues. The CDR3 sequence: CASSQTEGDRYIGKLFF. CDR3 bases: TGTGCCAGCAGCCAGACCGAGGGAGACAGGTATATCGGAAAACTGTTTTTT.

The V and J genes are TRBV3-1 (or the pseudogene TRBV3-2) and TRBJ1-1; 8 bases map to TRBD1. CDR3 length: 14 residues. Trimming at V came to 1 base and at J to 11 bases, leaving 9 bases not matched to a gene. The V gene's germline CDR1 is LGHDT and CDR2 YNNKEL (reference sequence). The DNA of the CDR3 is TGTGCCAGCAGCCAAGCCCAGGGGGCGCGTGGGGCTTTCTTT. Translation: CASSQAQGARGAFF.

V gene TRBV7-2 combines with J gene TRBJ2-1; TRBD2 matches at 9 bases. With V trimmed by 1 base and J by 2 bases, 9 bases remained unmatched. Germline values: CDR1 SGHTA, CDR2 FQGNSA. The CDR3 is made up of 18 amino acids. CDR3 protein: CASSLDVSGGLTYNEQFF. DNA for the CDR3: TGTGCCAGCAGCTTAGATGTTAGCGGGGGCCTGACCTACAATGAGCAGTTCTTC.

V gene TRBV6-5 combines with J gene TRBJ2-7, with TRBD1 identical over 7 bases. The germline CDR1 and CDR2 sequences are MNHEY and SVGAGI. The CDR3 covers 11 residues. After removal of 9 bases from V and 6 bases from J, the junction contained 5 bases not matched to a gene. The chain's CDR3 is CASEGTAEQYF. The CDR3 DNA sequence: TGTGCCAGTGAAGGGACAGCCGAGCAGTACTTC.

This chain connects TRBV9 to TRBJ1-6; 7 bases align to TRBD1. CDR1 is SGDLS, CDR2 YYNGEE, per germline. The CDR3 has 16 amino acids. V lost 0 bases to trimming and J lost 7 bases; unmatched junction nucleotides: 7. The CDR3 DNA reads TGTGCCAGCAGCGTAGGGATCCAGGGGGAGAATTCACCCCTCCACTTT. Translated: CASSVGIQGENSPLHF. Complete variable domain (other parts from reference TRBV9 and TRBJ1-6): DSGVTQTPKHLITATGQRVTLRCSPRSGDLSVYWYQQSLDQGLQFLIQYYNGEERAKGNILERFSAQQFPDLHSELNLSSLELGDSALYFCASSVGIQGENSPLHFGNGTRLTVT.

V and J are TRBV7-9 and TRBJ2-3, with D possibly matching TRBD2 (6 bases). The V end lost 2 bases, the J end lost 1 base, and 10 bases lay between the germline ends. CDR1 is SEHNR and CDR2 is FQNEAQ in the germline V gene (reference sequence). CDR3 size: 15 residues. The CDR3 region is CASSLYGGGTDTQYF. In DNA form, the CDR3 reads TGTGCCAGCAGCTTATACGGGGGAGGCACAGATACGCAGTATTTT.

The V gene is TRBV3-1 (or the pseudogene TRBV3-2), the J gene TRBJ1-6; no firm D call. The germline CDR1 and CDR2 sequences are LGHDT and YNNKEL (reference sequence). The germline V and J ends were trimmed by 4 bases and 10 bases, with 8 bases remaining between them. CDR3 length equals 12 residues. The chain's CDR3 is CASSPGYSPLHF. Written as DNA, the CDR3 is TGTGCCAGCAGCCCCGGTTACTCACCCCTCCACTTT.

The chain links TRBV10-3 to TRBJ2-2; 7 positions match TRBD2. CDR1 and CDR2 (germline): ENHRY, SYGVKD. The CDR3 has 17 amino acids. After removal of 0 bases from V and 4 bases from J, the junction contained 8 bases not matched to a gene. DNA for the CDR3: TGTGCCATCAGTGAGTCTAGGCTAGCGGAGGCCACCGGGGAGCTGTTTTTT. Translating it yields CAISESRLAEATGELFF.

The CDR3 DNA is TGTGCCAGCAGCTTATCGGGGGGAGCCAGCTCCTACAATGAGCAGTTCTTC. Translated, it gives CASSLSGGASSYNEQFF. The rearrangement joins TRBV7-6 to TRBJ2-1; TRBD2 aligns across 7 bases. Germline CDR1 and CDR2: SGHVS and FNYEAQ. This CDR3 comprises 17 residues. V shed 2 bases and J 0 bases; nucleotides not matched to a gene: 7.

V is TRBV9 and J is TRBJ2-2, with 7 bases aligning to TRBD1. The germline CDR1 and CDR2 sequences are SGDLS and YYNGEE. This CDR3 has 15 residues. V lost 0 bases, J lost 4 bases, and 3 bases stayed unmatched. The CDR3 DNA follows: TGTGCCAGCAGCGTAGTACAGGGGCCCACCGGGGAGCTGTTTTTT. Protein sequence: CASSVVQGPTGELFF.

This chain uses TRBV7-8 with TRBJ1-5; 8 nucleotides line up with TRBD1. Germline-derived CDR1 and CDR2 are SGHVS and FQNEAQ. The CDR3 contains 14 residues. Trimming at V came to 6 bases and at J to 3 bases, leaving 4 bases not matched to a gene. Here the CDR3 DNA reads TGTGCCAGCAGTAGGACAGGGTTCAATCAGCCCCAGCATTTT. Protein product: CASSRTGFNQPQHF.

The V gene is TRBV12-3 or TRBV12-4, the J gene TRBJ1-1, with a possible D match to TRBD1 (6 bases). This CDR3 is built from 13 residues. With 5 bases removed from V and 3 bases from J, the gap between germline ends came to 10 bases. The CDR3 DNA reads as TGTGCCAGCAGTCCCAGGGGCTACACTGAAGCTTTCTTT. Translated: CASSPRGYTEAFF.

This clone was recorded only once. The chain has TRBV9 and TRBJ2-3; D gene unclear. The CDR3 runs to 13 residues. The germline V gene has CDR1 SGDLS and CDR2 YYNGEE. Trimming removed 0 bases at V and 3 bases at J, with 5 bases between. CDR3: CASSVARTDTQYF. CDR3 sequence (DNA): TGTGCCAGCAGCGTAGCCAGGACAGATACGCAGTATTTT.

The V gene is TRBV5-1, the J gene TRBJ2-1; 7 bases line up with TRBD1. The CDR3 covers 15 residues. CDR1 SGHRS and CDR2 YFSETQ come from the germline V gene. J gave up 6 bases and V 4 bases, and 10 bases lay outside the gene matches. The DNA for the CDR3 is TGCGCCAGCAGCGGGGGACAGCCACCCTTCAATGAGCAGTTCTTC. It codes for CASSGGQPPFNEQFF.

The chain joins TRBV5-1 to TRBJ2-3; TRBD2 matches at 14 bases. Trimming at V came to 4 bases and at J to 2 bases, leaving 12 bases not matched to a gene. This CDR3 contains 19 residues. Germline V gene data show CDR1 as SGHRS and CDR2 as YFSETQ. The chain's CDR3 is CASSNGLAGGRTVTDTQYF. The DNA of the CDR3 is TGCGCCAGCAGCAACGGACTAGCGGGGGGCCGCACAGTCACAGATACGCAGTATTTT.

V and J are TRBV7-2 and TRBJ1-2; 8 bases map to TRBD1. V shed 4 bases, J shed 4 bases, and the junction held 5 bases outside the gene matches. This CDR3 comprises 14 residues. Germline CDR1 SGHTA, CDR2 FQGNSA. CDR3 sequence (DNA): TGTGCCAGCAGCTCGACAGGGGCTTTCTATGGCTACACCTTC. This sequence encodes CASSSTGAFYGYTF.

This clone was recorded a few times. The CDR3 DNA follows: TGTGCCAGCAGCTTAACGCGTGAGCACTCGGAAGCTTTCTTT. Protein product: CASSLTREHSEAFF. V and J are TRBV7-3 and TRBJ1-1; D gene unclear. This CDR3 region has 14 residues. Germline CDR1 is SGHTA and CDR2 is FQGTGA. V dropped 0 bases and J dropped 8 bases, with 13 bases sitting between them.

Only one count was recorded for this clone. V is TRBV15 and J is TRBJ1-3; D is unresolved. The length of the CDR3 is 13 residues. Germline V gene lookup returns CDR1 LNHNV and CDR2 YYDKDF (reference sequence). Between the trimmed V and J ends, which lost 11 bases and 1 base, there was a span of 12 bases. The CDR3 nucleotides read TGTGCCTCCGGGTCGGGGTCTGGAAACACCATATATTTT. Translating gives CASGSGSGNTIYF. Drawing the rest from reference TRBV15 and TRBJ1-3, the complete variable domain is DAMVIQNPRYQVTQFGKPVTLSCSQTLNHNVMYWYQQKSSQAPKLLFHYYDKDFNNEADTPDNFQSRRPNTSFCFLDIRSPGLGDTAMYLCASGSGSGNTIYFGEGSWLTVV.

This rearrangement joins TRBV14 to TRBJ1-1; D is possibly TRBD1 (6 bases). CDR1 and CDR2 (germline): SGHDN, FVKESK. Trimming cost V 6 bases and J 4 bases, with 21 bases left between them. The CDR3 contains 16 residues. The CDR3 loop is CASSHRGLGFVTEAFF. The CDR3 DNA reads TGTGCCAGCAGTCATAGGGGGTTGGGGTTCGTCACTGAAGCTTTCTTT.

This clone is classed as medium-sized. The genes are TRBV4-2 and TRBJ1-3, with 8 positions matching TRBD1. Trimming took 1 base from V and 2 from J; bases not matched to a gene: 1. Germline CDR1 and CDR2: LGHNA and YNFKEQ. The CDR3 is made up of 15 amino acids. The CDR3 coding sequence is TGTGCCAGCAGCCAAGTACAGGGGGCTGGAAACACCATATATTTT. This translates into CASSQVQGAGNTIYF.

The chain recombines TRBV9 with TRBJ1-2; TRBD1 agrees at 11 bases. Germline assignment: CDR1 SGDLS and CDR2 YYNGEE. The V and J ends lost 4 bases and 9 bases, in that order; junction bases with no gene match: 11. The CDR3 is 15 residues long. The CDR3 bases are TGTGCCAGCAGCTCCCGGGACAGGGGGGTATCGAGCTACACCTTC. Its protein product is CASSSRDRGVSSYTF.

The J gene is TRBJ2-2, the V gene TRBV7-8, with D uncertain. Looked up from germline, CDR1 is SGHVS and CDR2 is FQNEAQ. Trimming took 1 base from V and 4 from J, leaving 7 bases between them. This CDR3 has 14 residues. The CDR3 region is CASSLVSGTGELFF. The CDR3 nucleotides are TGTGCCAGCAGCTTAGTCTCCGGCACCGGGGAGCTGTTTTTT.

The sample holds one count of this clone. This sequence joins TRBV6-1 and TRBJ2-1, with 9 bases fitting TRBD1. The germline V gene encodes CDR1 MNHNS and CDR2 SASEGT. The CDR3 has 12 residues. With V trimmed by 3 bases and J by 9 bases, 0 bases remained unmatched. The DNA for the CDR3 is TGTGCCAGCAGTGAGGACAGGGGTGAGCAGTTCTTC. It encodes CASSEDRGEQFF.

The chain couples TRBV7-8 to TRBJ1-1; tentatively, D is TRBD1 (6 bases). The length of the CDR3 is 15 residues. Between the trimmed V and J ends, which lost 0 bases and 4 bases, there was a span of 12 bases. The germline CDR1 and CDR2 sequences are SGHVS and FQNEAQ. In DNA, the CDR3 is TGTGCCAGCAGCTTAGCGACGGGGGGCGGCACTGAAGCTTTCTTT. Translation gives CASSLATGGGTEAFF.

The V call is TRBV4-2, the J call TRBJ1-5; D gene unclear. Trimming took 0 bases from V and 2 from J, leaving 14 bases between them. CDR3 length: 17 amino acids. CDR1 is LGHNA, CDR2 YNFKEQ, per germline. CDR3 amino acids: CASSQESPRIGNQPQHF. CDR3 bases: TGTGCCAGCAGCCAAGAATCTCCCAGAATTGGCAATCAGCCCCAGCATTTT.

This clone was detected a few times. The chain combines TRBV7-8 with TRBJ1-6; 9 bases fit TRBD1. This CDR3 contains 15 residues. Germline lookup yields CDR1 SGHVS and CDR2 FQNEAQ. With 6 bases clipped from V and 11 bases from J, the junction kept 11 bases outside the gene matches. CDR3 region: CASRRTGTGLTPLHF. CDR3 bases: TGTGCCAGCAGACGGACCGGGACAGGGTTGACACCCCTCCACTTT.